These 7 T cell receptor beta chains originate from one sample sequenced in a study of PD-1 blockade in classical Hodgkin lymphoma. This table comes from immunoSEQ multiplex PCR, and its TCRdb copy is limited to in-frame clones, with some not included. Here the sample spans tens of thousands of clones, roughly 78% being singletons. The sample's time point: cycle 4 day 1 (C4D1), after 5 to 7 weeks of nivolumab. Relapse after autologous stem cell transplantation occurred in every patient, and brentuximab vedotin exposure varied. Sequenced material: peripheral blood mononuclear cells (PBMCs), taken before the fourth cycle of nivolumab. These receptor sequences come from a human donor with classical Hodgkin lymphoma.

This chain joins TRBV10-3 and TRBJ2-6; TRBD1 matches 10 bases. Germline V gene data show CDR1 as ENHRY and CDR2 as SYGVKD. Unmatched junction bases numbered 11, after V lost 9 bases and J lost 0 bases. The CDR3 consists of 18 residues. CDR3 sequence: CAISKTTGGDSGANVLTF. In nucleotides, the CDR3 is TGTGCCATATCAAAAACGACAGGGGGCGACTCTGGGGCCAACGTCCTGACTTTC.

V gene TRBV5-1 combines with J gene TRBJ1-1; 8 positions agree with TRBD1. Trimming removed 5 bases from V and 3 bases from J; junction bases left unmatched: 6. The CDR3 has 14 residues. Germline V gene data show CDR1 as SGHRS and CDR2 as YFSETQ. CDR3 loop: CASRPGQGDTEAFF. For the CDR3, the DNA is TGCGCCAGCAGACCTGGACAGGGCGACACTGAAGCTTTCTTT. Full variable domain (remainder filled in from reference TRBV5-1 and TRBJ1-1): KAGVTQTPRYLIKTRGQQVTLSCSPISGHRSVSWYQQTPGQGLQFLFEYFSETQRNKGNFPGRFSGRQFSNSRSEMNVSTLELGDSALYLCASRPGQGDTEAFFGQGTRLTVV.

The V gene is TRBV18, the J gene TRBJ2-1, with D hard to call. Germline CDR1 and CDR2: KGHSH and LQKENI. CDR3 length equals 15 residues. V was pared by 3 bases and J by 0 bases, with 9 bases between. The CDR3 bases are TGTGCCAGCTCACCTGAACCAAACTCCTACAATGAGCAGTTCTTC. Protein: CASSPEPNSYNEQFF.

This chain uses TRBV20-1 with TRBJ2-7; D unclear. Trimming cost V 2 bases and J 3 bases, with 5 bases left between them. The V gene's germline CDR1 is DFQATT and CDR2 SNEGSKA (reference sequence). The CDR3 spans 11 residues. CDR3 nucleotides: TGCAGTGCTAGATGGGGCTACGAGCAGTACTTC. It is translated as CSARWGYEQYF.

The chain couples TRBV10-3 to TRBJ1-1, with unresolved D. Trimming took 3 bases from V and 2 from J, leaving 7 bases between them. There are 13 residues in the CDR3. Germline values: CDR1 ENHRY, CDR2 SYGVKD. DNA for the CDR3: TGTGCCATCAGTGAATACACAAACACTGAAGCTTTCTTT. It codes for CAISEYTNTEAFF.

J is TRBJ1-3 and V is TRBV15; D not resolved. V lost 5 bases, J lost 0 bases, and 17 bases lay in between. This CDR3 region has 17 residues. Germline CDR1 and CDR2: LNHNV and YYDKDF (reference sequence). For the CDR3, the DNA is TGTGCCACCAGCGCAGACCTGGTCTCCCTCTCTGGAAACACCATATATTTT. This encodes CATSADLVSLSGNTIYF.

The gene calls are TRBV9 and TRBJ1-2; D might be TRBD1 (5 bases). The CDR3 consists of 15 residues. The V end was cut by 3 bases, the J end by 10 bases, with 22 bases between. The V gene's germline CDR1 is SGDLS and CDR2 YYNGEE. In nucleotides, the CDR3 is TGTGCCAGCAGCGCCCTACAGGTCGCGGATGGCTACTACACCTTC. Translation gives CASSALQVADGYYTF. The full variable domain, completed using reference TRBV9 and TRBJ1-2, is DSGVTQTPKHLITATGQRVTLRCSPRSGDLSVYWYQQSLDQGLQFLIQYYNGEERAKGNILERFSAQQFPDLHSELNLSSLELGDSALYFCASSALQVADGYYTFGSGTRLTVV.